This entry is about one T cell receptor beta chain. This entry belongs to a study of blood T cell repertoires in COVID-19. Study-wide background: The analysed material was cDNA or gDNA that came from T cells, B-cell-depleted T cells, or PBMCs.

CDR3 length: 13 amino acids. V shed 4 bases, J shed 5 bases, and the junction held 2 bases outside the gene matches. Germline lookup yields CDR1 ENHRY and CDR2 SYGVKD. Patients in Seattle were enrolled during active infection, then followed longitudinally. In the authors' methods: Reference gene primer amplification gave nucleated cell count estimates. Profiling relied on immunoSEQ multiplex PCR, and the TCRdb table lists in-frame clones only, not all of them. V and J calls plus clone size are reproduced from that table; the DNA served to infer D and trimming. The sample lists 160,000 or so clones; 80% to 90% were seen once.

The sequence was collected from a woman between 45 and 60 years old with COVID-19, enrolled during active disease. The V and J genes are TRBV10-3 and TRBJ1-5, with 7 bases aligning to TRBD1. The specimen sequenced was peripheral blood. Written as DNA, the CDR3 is TGTGCCATCAGTGTTCAGGGGGATCAGCCCCAGCATTTT. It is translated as CAISVQGDQPQHF.